This entry concerns a single TCR beta chain. Its antigen remains unknown. Gene names are the mouse ones. From the germline J gene comes the end of the CDR3, since the read stops 1 residue before it. This entry is derived from a study of tissue T cells after allogeneic stem cell transplantation. Overall study results and limits: Few T cell clones were shared across patients, but motif clusters showed tissue-specific shared signatures. TCR repertoires tracked anatomic similarity, regardless of disease or transplant status. Which tissue TCRs were alloreactive or antigen-specific was not determined. Some clones might be persisting host cells.

The time point denotes: mouse harvest day 14 after allogeneic transplant. Mouse grafts combined 10^7 T-cell-depleted bone marrow cells with 10^6 splenic CD5+ T cells. This mouse GVHD model was MHC-mismatched B6 to BALB/c, profiled day 7 or 14. Trimming left V 4 bases short and J 0 bases short, with 7 bases between. The CDR3 length is 13 residues. From germline, CDR1 is SGHSN and CDR2 HYEKVE. The protocol was immunoSEQ multiplex PCR, while the TCRdb copy is restricted to in-frame clones and leaves out a portion. The table records approximately 1,500 clones, 45% to 60% of them present only once. The chain has TRBV12-1 and TRBJ2-4; maybe TRBD1 (6 bases). The sequence was obtained from a female BALB/c mouse given C57BL/6 T cells with graft-versus-host disease after an allogeneic hematopoietic cell transplant. Material: liver tissue. The sequenced part of the CDR3 DNA is TGTGCCAGCTCCGGGACAAGTCAAAACACCTTGTAC. This encodes CASSGTSQNTLY. The complete CDR3 reads CASSGTSQNTLYF.